The entry below describes one TCR beta chain. The data stem from a study of CD8+ T cells in alopecia areata. This CDR3 has 17 residues. V lost 0 bases, J lost 6 bases, and 10 bases stayed unmatched. Germline loops: CDR1 LGHNA, CDR2 YNFKEQ. The authors extracted RNA and reverse transcribed it into cDNA as the sequencing template. Sequenced by immunoSEQ multiplex PCR; TCRdb stores in-frame clones only, minus some. The sample shows about 64,000 clones, around 47% of them seen only once. CD4+ and CD8+ T cells were sorted from PBMCs stained for CD3, CD4 and CD8. The sequencing sample was made of NKG2D-low CD8+ T cells sorted from blood. This TCR derives from a human donor with alopecia areata. The V call is TRBV4-2, the J call TRBJ2-3, with TRBD2 identical over 9 bases. The CDR3 spells CASSQESWAGGPDTQYF. DNA of the CDR3: TGTGCCAGCAGCCAAGAGAGTTGGGCGGGAGGGCCTGATACGCAGTATTTT.